These 2 T cell receptor beta chains share one sample of origin, sequenced in a study of blood T cell repertoires in COVID-19 (dated by TCRdb to 2018 to 2021). Preparation of the library involved the immunoSEQ multiplex PCR assay. Here the immuneACCESS table is served through TCRdb, limited to in-frame sequences with V and J called. Missing clones are a known gap in these copies; in checked studies unresolved V genes cover under half, and the rest lacks a known reason. This sample comprises around 180,000 clones, approximately 85% of them detected only once. Roughly 9.2% of the sample is taken by the ten largest. The sequenced material came from peripheral blood. The receptors shown here come from a woman older than 75 with acute or convalescent COVID-19.

The chain joins TRBV4-1 to TRBJ2-1; TRBD2 is a possible D gene (6 bases). The CDR3 is 14 amino acids. Deletions cut 4 bases from V and 10 bases from J, with 17 bases between. Germline loops: CDR1 MGHRA, CDR2 YSYEKL. This chain's CDR3 is CASSLGTPAGEQFF. In nucleotides, the CDR3 is TGCGCCAGCAGCCTCGGGACGCCCGCGGGAGAGCAGTTCTTC.

J is TRBJ1-1 and V is TRBV28; D gene ambiguous. The CDR3 sequence is 15 residues long. The germline gives CDR1 MDHEN, CDR2 SYDVKM. V lost 6 bases, J lost 2 bases, and 16 bases lay in between. CDR3 region: CASSRMWQPNTEAFF. The CDR3 DNA is TGTGCCAGCAGCCGAATGTGGCAACCTAACACTGAAGCTTTCTTT.